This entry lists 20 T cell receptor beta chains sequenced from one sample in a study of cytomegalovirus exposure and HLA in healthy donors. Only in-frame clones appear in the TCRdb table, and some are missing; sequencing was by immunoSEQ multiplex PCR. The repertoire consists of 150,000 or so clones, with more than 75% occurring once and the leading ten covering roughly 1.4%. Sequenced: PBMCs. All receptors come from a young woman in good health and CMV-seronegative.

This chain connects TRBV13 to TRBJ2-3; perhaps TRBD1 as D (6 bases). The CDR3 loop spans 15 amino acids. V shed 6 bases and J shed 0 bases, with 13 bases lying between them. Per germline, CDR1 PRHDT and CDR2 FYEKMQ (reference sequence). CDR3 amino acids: CASSFGQTSTDTQYF. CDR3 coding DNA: TGTGCCAGCAGTTTCGGACAGACGAGCACAGATACGCAGTATTTT. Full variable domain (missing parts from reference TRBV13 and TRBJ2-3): AAGVIQSPRHLIKEKRETATLKCYPIPRHDTVYWYQQGPGQDPQFLISFYEKMQSDKGSIPDRFSAQQFSDYHSELNMSSLELGDSALYFCASSFGQTSTDTQYFGPGTRLTVL.

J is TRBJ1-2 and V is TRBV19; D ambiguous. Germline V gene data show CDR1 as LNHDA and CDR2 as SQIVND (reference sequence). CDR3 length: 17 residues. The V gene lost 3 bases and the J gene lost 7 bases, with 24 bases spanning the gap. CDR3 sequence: CASSILLPTGGSGGYTF. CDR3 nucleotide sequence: TGTGCCAGTAGTATTTTATTGCCAACCGGCGGGTCGGGTGGCTACACCTTC.

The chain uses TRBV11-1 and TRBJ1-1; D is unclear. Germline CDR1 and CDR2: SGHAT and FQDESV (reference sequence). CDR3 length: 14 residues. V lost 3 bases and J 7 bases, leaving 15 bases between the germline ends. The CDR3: CASSFKQPSGEAFF. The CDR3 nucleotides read TGTGCCAGCAGCTTCAAACAGCCCTCCGGTGAAGCTTTCTTT.

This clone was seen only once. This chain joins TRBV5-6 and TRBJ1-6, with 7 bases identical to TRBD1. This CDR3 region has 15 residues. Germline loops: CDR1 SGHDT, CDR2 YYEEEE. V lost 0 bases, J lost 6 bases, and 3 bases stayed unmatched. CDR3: CASSLDNRGNSPLHF. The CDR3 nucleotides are TGTGCCAGCAGCTTGGACAACAGGGGTAATTCACCCCTCCACTTT.

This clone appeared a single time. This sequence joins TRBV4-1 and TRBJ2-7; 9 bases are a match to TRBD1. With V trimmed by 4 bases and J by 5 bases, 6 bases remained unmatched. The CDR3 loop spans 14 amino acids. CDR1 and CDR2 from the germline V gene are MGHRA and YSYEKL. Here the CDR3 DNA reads TGCGCCAGCAGCCCAGGGGACAGGGACGACGAGCAGTACTTC. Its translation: CASSPGDRDDEQYF.

The CDR3 reads CASSPRQGGVGKLFF. For the CDR3, the DNA is TGTGCCAGCAGTCCGCGACAGGGCGGGGTGGGAAAACTGTTTTTT. This chain connects TRBV6-5 to TRBJ1-4; 7 bases match TRBD1. Germline V gives CDR1 MNHEY, CDR2 SVGAGI. This CDR3 region has 15 residues. The J segment lost 10 bases and the V segment lost 5 bases, leaving 13 bases of the junction unmatched.

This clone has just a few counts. CDR3 sequence (DNA): TGTGCCATCAGGGCGGGGGGAGACTATGGCTACACCTTC. It yields the protein CAIRAGGDYGYTF. J is TRBJ1-2 and V is TRBV10-3, with D tentatively TRBD1 (5 bases). The CDR3 extends over 13 amino acids. Trimming removed 6 bases from V and 3 bases from J, with 11 bases in between. The germline gives CDR1 ENHRY, CDR2 SYGVKD.

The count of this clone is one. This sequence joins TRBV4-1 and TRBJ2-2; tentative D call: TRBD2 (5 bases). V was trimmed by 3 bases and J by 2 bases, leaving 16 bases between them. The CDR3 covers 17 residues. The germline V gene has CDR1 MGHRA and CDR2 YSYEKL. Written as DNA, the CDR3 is TGCGCCAGCAGCCATACGGGGTGGGGTGGAAACACCGGGGAGCTGTTTTTT. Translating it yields CASSHTGWGGNTGELFF.

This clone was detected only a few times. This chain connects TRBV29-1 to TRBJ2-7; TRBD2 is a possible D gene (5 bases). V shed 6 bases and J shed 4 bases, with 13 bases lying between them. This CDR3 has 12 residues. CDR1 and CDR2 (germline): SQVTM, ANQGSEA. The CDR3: CSVTTAGYEQYF. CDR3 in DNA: TGCAGCGTCACCACGGCGGGTTACGAGCAGTACTTC.

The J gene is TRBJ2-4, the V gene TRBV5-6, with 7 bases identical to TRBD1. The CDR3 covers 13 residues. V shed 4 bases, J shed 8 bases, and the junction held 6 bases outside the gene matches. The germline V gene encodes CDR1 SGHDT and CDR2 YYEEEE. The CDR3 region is CASSTEQGHIQYF. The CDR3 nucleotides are TGTGCCAGCAGCACCGAACAGGGGCACATTCAGTACTTC.

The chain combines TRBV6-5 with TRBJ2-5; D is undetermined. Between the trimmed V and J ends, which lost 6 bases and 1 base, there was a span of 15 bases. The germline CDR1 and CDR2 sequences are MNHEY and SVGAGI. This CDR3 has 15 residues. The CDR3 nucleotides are TGTGCCAGCAGGCCAACGATTAGTCCCCAAGAGACCCAGTACTTC. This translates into CASRPTISPQETQYF.

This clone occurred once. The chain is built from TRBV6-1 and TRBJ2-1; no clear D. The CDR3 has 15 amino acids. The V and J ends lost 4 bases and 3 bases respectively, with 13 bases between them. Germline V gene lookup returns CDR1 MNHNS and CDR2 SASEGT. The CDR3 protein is CASSGGVTVYNEQFF. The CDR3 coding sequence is TGTGCCAGCAGTGGCGGAGTGACCGTCTACAATGAGCAGTTCTTC.

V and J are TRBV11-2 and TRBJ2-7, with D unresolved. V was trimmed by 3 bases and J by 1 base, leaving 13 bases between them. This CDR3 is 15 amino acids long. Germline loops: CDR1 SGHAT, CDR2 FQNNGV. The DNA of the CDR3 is TGTGCCAGCAGCTTGTCCCTTCTATCATCCTACGAGCAGTACTTC. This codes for CASSLSLLSSYEQYF. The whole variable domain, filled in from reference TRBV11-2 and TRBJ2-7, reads EAGVAQSPRYKIIEKRQSVAFWCNPISGHATLYWYQQILGQGPKLLIQFQNNGVVDDSQLPKDRFSAERLKGVDSTLKIQPAKLEDSAVYLCASSLSLLSSYEQYFGPGTRLTVT.

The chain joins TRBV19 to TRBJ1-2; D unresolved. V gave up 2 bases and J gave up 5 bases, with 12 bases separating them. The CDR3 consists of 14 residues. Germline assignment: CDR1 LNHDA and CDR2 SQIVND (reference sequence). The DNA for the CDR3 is TGTGCCAGTAGTATACGCAGGAACCTTTATGGCTACACCTTC. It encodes CASSIRRNLYGYTF.

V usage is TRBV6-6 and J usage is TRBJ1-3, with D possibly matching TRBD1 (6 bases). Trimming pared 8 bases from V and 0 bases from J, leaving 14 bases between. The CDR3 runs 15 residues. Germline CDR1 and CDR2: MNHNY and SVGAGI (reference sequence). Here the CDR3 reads CASYDRSSSGNTIYF. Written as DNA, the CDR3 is TGTGCCAGCTACGACAGGTCTAGCTCTGGAAACACCATATATTTT.

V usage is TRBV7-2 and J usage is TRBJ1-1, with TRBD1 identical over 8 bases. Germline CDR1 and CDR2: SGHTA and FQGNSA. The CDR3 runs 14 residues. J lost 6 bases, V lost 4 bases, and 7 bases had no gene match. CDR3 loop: CASSWGTGGAEAFF. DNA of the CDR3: TGTGCCAGCAGCTGGGGGACAGGTGGGGCTGAAGCTTTCTTT.

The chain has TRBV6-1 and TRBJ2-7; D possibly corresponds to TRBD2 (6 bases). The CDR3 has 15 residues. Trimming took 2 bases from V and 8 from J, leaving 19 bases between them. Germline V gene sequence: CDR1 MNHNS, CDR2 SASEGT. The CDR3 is CASSEPGLLEDQQYF. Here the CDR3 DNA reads TGTGCCAGCAGTGAACCGGGACTTCTAGAGGACCAGCAGTACTTC.

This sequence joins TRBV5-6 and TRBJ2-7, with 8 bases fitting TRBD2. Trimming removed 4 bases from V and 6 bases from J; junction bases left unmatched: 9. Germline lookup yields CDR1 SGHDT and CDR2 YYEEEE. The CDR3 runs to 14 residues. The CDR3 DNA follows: TGTGCCAGCAGCCGGACTAGCTCACTACCCGAGCAGTACTTC. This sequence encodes CASSRTSSLPEQYF.

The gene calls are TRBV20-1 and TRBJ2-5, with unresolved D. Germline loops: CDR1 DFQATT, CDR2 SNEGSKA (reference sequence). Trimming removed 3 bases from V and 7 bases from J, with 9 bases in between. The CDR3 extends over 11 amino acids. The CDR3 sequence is CSARVPGTQYF. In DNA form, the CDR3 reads TGCAGTGCTAGGGTCCCGGGGACCCAGTACTTC.

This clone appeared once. The CDR3 region is CASRTGTGTPVEYF. CDR3 bases: TGTGCCAGCCGGACCGGGACAGGGACTCCCGTGGAGTACTTC. The gene calls are TRBV18 and TRBJ2-7; 9 bases fit TRBD1. The ends lost 8 bases at V and 11 bases at J; junction bases unmatched: 16. The CDR3 runs to 14 residues. Per the germline V gene, CDR1 is KGHSH and CDR2 is LQKENI.